Listed below are T cell receptor beta chains from one sample, sequenced in a study of early T cells in non-severe SARS-CoV-2 infection. TCRdb ran MiXCR on the 5' RACE reads and lists one entry per CDR3 protein. The sample carries tens of thousands of distinct CDR3 sequences, roughly 12% recorded once. Here the sequenced sample was whole blood, taken at baseline. Source of these receptors: an adult who was a healthcare worker with PCR-confirmed SARS-CoV-2 infection or an uninfected control (not recorded which). Both conserved end residues are part of each CDR3. Fields, in order: clone size, D gene, J gene, CDR3 length, V gene, CDR3 protein, CDR3 DNA. D genes are given only for firm matches. For some rows the clone size is stated as once, few or many, or as a class when expanded; others skip it.

-	-	TRBJ1-2	12	TRBV10-2	CASSGGANGYTF	TGCGCCAGCAGTGGGGGCGCCAATGGCTACACCTTC
-	-	TRBJ2-1	15	TRBV15	CATSDMGRQSNEQFF	TGTGCCACCAGCGACATGGGACGACAGTCGAATGAGCAGTTCTTC
-	TRBD1	TRBJ1-2	13	TRBV10-3	CAISAPDRDGYTF	TGTGCCATCAGTGCACCGGACAGGGATGGCTACACCTTC
few	-	TRBJ1-2	13	TRBV6-6	CASSYDAQGGYTF	TGTGCCAGCAGTTATGATGCGCAGGGAGGCTACACCTTC
few	-	TRBJ1-4	16	TRBV25-1	CASSVAGVTTNEKLFF	TGTGCCAGCAGTGTGGCAGGCGTGACAACTAATGAAAAACTGTTTTTT
-	TRBD1	TRBJ1-2	14	TRBV6-2/TRBV6-3	CASSPDREVYGYTF	TGTGCCAGCAGCCCCGACAGGGAGGTTTATGGCTACACCTTC
many	-	TRBJ2-2	15	TRBV5-4	CASSSPNMASGELFF	TGTGCCAGCAGCTCCCCGAATATGGCTTCGGGGGAGCTGTTTTTT
-	TRBD1	TRBJ1-2	14	TRBV2	CASSELQGEDGYTF	TGTGCCAGCAGCGAATTACAGGGGGAGGATGGCTACACCTTC
few	TRBD2	TRBJ2-3	16	TRBV10-3	CAISPGLARGTDTQYF	TGTGCCATCAGCCCAGGACTAGCCCGGGGCACAGATACGCAGTATTTT
many	TRBD2	TRBJ2-1	15	TRBV12-3/TRBV12-4	CASSLAASGRLEQFF	TGTGCCAGCAGTTTAGCGGCTAGCGGGAGACTTGAGCAGTTCTTC
few	-	TRBJ2-2	10	TRBV12-3/TRBV12-4	CASGSGELFF	TGTGCCAGCGGAAGCGGGGAGCTGTTTTTT
-	-	TRBJ2-7	12	TRBV29-1	CSVGRGGYEQYF	TGCAGCGTTGGCCGTGGGGGCTACGAGCAGTACTTC
many	TRBD1	TRBJ2-4	13	TRBV20-1	CSAGGQDKNIQYF	TGCAGTGCGGGGGGACAGGATAAAAACATTCAGTACTTC
-	TRBD1	TRBJ2-5	15	TRBV5-1	CASSLAGTDQETQYF	TGCGCCAGCAGCTTGGCCGGGACAGACCAAGAGACCCAGTACTTC
few	-	TRBJ2-1	13	TRBV27	CANSLLPWDEQFF	TGTGCCAACAGTCTCCTCCCGTGGGATGAGCAGTTCTTC
-	-	TRBJ2-7	14	TRBV19	CASSPDRISHEQYF	TGTGCCAGTAGTCCCGACAGGATATCCCACGAGCAGTACTTC
-	TRBD1	TRBJ2-1	13	TRBV18	CASSRTGVNEQFF	TGTGCCAGCTCCCGGACAGGGGTTAATGAGCAGTTCTTC
-	-	TRBJ2-7	14	TRBV5-1	CASSWRDTGYEQYF	TGCGCCAGCAGCTGGAGAGATACAGGGTACGAGCAGTACTTC
few	-	TRBJ1-2	12	TRBV6-2/TRBV6-3	CASSSPVSGYTF	TGTGCCAGCAGCTCCCCGGTCTCTGGCTACACCTTC
-	-	TRBJ2-7	16	TRBV5-6	CASSPLGVSTHYEQYF	TGTGCCAGCAGCCCCCTGGGGGTTTCCACCCACTACGAGCAGTACTTC
-	-	TRBJ2-2	16	TRBV25-1	CASSEWRGVDTGELFF	TGTGCCAGCAGTGAATGGCGAGGGGTAGACACCGGGGAGCTGTTTTTT
-	TRBD1	TRBJ2-1	14	TRBV11-3	CASSLGQGYNEQFF	TGTGCCAGCAGCTTGGGACAGGGCTACAATGAGCAGTTCTTC
-	-	TRBJ2-6	14	TRBV10-3	CATGAKTGANVLTF	TGTGCCACCGGTGCGAAAACTGGGGCCAACGTCCTGACTTTC
many	TRBD2	TRBJ2-1	15	TRBV7-8	CASSLGVAGVNEQFF	TGTGCCAGCAGCTTAGGGGTAGCGGGAGTCAATGAGCAGTTCTTC
-	-	TRBJ2-6	16	TRBV7-3	CASRNKTDSGANVLTF	TGTGCCAGCAGGAATAAGACAGACTCTGGGGCCAACGTCCTGACTTTC
-	-	TRBJ1-1	14	TRBV5-8	CASSHEGPQFEAFF	TGTGCCAGCAGCCACGAGGGGCCCCAATTTGAAGCTTTCTTT
-	-	TRBJ2-7	14	TRBV27	CASSAYGGSYEQYF	TGTGCCAGCAGTGCGTACGGGGGCTCCTACGAGCAGTACTTC
-	TRBD1	TRBJ2-3	16	TRBV28	CASSSGQGVYVDTQYF	TGTGCCAGCAGTTCCGGACAGGGGGTTTATGTTGATACGCAGTATTTT
few	TRBD1	TRBJ1-6	18	TRBV27	CASSPHRDRVSYNSPLHF	TGTGCCAGCAGTCCACACCGGGACAGGGTCTCCTATAATTCACCCCTCCACTTT
few	TRBD1	TRBJ1-2	15	TRBV7-6	CASSSTGGGRDGYTF	TGTGCCAGCAGCTCGACAGGGGGCGGGAGGGATGGCTACACCTTC
few	-	TRBJ1-1	15	TRBV18	CASSPLSAGNTEAFF	TGTGCCAGCTCACCACTTTCGGCGGGAAACACTGAAGCTTTCTTT
-	-	TRBJ1-2	11	TRBV24-1	CATRTDYGYTF	TGTGCCACCAGGACAGACTATGGCTACACCTTC
-	TRBD2	TRBJ2-3	16	TRBV15	CATSREGGGRRDTQYF	TGTGCCACCAGCAGAGAAGGCGGCGGGAGGAGGGATACGCAGTATTTT
few	-	TRBJ2-7	14	TRBV5-1	CASSQQASSYEQYF	TGCGCCAGCAGCCAACAGGCTAGCTCCTACGAGCAGTACTTC
few	TRBD1	TRBJ2-7	14	TRBV5-1	CASSLWTGPEGKYF	TGCGCCAGCAGCCTATGGACAGGCCCTGAGGGGAAGTACTTC
-	TRBD2	TRBJ2-4	13	TRBV11-3	CANRMTSGNIQYF	TGTGCCAACAGAATGACTAGCGGAAACATTCAGTACTTC
many	-	TRBJ1-2	15	TRBV18	CASSPILAPGDGYTF	TGTGCCAGCTCACCAATTCTTGCGCCGGGGGATGGCTACACCTTC
-	TRBD1	TRBJ2-3	15	TRBV7-2	CASNRPGQGTDTQYF	TGTGCCAGCAATCGACCGGGACAGGGGACAGATACGCAGTATTTT
-	-	TRBJ1-1	15	TRBV20-1	CSATRAGTPNTEAFF	TGCAGTGCTACCCGTGCAGGTACACCGAACACTGAAGCTTTCTTT
few	-	TRBJ2-3	18	TRBV15	CATSRLPAGQGGADTQYF	TGTGCCACCAGCAGACTCCCCGCGGGGCAGGGAGGCGCAGATACGCAGTATTTT
many	-	TRBJ2-3	12	TRBV11-2	CASSVRTDTQYF	TGTGCCAGCAGCGTGCGCACAGATACGCAGTATTTT
many	TRBD2	TRBJ2-1	15	TRBV7-3	CASSLRGRADNEQFF	TGTGCCAGCAGCTTAAGAGGGAGGGCCGATAATGAGCAGTTCTTC
many	TRBD1	TRBJ1-2	13	TRBV5-5	CASRRTGGHGYTF	TGTGCCAGCAGACGGACAGGGGGCCATGGCTACACCTTC
few	TRBD2	TRBJ2-1	19	TRBV20-1	CSAAPFSSGGSVTYNEQFF	TGCAGTGCCGCACCCTTTTCTAGCGGGGGGTCCGTAACCTACAATGAGCAGTTCTTC
few	TRBD2	TRBJ2-7	17	TRBV5-1	CASSLRLAGGLGYEQYF	TGCGCCAGCAGCTTGCGACTAGCGGGAGGGCTGGGCTACGAGCAGTACTTC
many	-	TRBJ1-1	13	TRBV3-1	CASSWGEYTEAFF	TGTGCCAGCAGCTGGGGGGAATACACTGAAGCTTTCTTT
few	TRBD1	TRBJ2-7	12	TRBV7-9	CASSGTVHEQYF	TGTGCCAGCAGCGGGACAGTGCACGAGCAGTACTTC
few	TRBD1	TRBJ1-1	14	TRBV19	CASSAPGQGTEAFF	TGTGCCAGTAGTGCTCCGGGACAGGGCACTGAAGCTTTCTTT
few	-	TRBJ2-3	15	TRBV20-1	CSARDGWSTTDTQYF	TGCAGTGCTAGAGATGGGTGGAGCACCACAGATACGCAGTATTTT
many	TRBD1	TRBJ2-3	16	TRBV14	CASSQERGLVADTQYF	TGTGCCAGCAGCCAAGAAAGGGGGCTCGTGGCAGATACGCAGTATTTT
many	TRBD2	TRBJ2-7	16	TRBV13	CASSSLRGEGRYEQYF	TGTGCCAGCAGCTCCCTGCGGGGGGAGGGGCGGTACGAGCAGTACTTC
few	-	TRBJ2-7	16	TRBV7-7	CASSLAERPSPYEQYF	TGTGCTAGCAGCTTAGCGGAGAGGCCATCCCCCTACGAGCAGTACTTC
-	-	TRBJ1-1	17	TRBV9	CASSVKGVGGVSTEAFF	TGTGCCAGCAGCGTTAAGGGAGTCGGCGGGGTAAGCACTGAAGCTTTCTTT
-	-	TRBJ2-3	12	TRBV6-5	CASSSDTDTQYF	TGTGCCAGCAGTTCCGACACAGATACGCAGTATTTT
-	TRBD1	TRBJ1-5	16	TRBV24-1	CATPRDRGHSNQPQHF	TGTGCCACCCCCCGGGACAGGGGACATAGCAATCAGCCCCAGCATTTT